This entry lists 16 T cell receptor beta chains sequenced from one sample in a study of CDR3 diversity in severe acne. TCRdb ran MiXCR on the PCR reads and lists one entry per CDR3 protein. The repertoire holds roughly 81,000 distinct CDR3 sequences, around 50% seen once, with roughly a tenth in the top ten. What was sequenced was blood. The receptors stem from a male donor in good health, serving as a control.

This chain uses TRBV28 with TRBJ1-1; possibly TRBD1 for D (5 bases). The germline V gene encodes CDR1 MDHEN and CDR2 SYDVKM. The CDR3 length is 13 residues. The V end was cut by 5 bases, the J end by 0 bases, with 7 bases between. CDR3 sequence reads: CASSDRMNTEAFF. For the CDR3, the DNA is TGTGCCAGCAGTGACAGAATGAACACTGAAGCTTTCTTT.

On this clonotype itself: An end of the junction differs from the germline gene, which may be a read error. The chain couples TRBV20-1 to TRBJ2-2; D gene uncertain. The CDR3 extends over 11 amino acids. Per germline, CDR1 DFQATT and CDR2 SNEGSKA (reference sequence). DNA for the CDR3: TGCAGTGCTAAAGGGTCCGGAGAGCTGTTTTTT. Translating gives CSAKGSGELFF.

For this clonotype: One junction end disagrees with the germline gene, perhaps due to a read error. The chain recombines TRBV2 with TRBJ1-2, with D perhaps TRBD1 (5 bases). Germline CDR1 and CDR2: SNHLY and FYNNEI. This CDR3 spans 13 amino acids. The CDR3 is CAGSPQEPYGYTF. The CDR3 DNA reads as TGTGCCGGCAGTCCACAGGAACCTTATGGCTACACCTTC.

The chain is built from TRBV5-1 and TRBJ2-7, with 7 bases that match TRBD1. Germline trimming cut 4 bases from V and 7 bases from J; bases unmatched to any gene: 11. Germline assignment: CDR1 SGHRS and CDR2 YFSETQ. The CDR3 totals 14 residues. CDR3: CASSPGQAPFEQYF. CDR3 DNA: TGCGCCAGCAGCCCCGGACAGGCGCCCTTTGAGCAGTACTTC.

The rearrangement links TRBV6-5 to TRBJ2-7; 7 nucleotides match TRBD1. The trim removed 6 bases at V and 2 bases at J, leaving 10 bases unmatched. The germline CDR1 and CDR2 sequences are MNHEY and SVGAGI. The CDR3 consists of 15 residues. CDR3 coding DNA: TGTGCCAGCAGCGATCCCCGACAGGGAACCTACGAGCAGTACTTC. Translating it yields CASSDPRQGTYEQYF.

This clonotype is judged medium-sized (0.01 to 0.1%). The V gene is TRBV7-3, the J gene TRBJ2-7; 7 nucleotides agree with TRBD1. J gave up 2 bases and V 5 bases, and 9 bases lay outside the gene matches. Germline V gene lookup returns CDR1 SGHTA and CDR2 FQGTGA. The CDR3 consists of 15 residues. In DNA, the CDR3 is TGTGCCAGCAGCAAAAATGGGGACAGAACCTACGAGCAGTACTTC. This sequence encodes CASSKNGDRTYEQYF. Based on the CDR3 plus reference TRBV7-3 and TRBJ2-7, the full variable domain is GAGVSQTPSNKVTEKGKYVELRCDPISGHTALYWYRQSLGQGPEFLIYFQGTGAADDSGLPNDRFFAVRPEGSVSTLKIQRTERGDSAVYLCASSKNGDRTYEQYFGPGTRLTVT.

This clonotype is medium-sized. V usage is TRBV20-1 and J usage is TRBJ2-7; weak D call: TRBD2 (5 bases). V lost 8 bases and J 4 bases, leaving 15 bases between the germline ends. Germline V gene data show CDR1 as DFQATT and CDR2 as SNEGSKA (reference sequence). The CDR3 covers 12 residues. The chain's CDR3 is CSPQTGVYEQYF. CDR3 coding DNA: TGCAGTCCTCAGACCGGGGTATACGAGCAGTACTTC.

This rearrangement joins TRBV19 to TRBJ1-1, with TRBD1 as a possible D gene (6 bases). Looked up from germline, CDR1 is LNHDA and CDR2 is SQIVND (reference sequence). The CDR3 runs to 13 residues. V lost 8 bases and J 2 bases, leaving 12 bases between the germline ends. CDR3 residues: CASHHRDNTEAFF. CDR3 in DNA: TGTGCCAGTCACCACAGGGATAACACTGAAGCTTTCTTT.

The chain employs TRBV20-1 and TRBJ2-1; D gene unclear. V was clipped by 4 bases and J by 12 bases, with 4 bases between them. Germline V gives CDR1 DFQATT, CDR2 SNEGSKA (reference sequence). The length of the CDR3 is 8 residues. The CDR3 nucleotides are TGCAGTGCTAATACGCAGTTCTTC. Translating it yields CSANTQFF.

This clonotype was seen only a few times. The V call is TRBV20-1, the J call TRBJ2-7; 12 bases line up with TRBD2. The J segment lost 4 bases and the V segment lost 0 bases, leaving 7 bases of the junction unmatched. Germline-derived CDR1 and CDR2 are DFQATT and SNEGSKA (reference sequence). This CDR3 region has 16 residues. CDR3 DNA: TGCAGTGCTAGAGATCACGCTAGCGGGAGGGCATACGAGCAGTACTTC. Protein sequence: CSARDHASGRAYEQYF.

The chain is built from TRBV25-1 and TRBJ1-2; D may be TRBD1 (6 bases). CDR3 length equals 16 residues. The germline CDR1 and CDR2 sequences are MGHDK and SYGVNS. Trimming cost V 2 bases and J 1 base, with 14 bases left between them. CDR3 coding DNA: TGTGCCAGCAGTGAAGGGGGCTGGGGGCTTAACTATGGCTACACCTTC. Its protein product is CASSEGGWGLNYGYTF.

This CDR3 reads CASKPGQQMNTEAFF. The DNA for the CDR3 is TGTGCCAGCAAACCGGGGCAGCAGATGAACACTGAAGCTTTCTTT. The chain links TRBV2 to TRBJ1-1; D might be TRBD1 (5 bases). Germline V CDR1 and CDR2: SNHLY, FYNNEI. V was shortened by 7 bases and J by 0 bases, with 15 bases between the two germline ends. There are 15 residues in the CDR3.

This rearrangement joins TRBV13 to TRBJ1-5; no clear D gene. Germline V gene lookup returns CDR1 PRHDT and CDR2 FYEKMQ (reference sequence). The CDR3 covers 13 residues. V was shortened by 0 bases and J by 11 bases, with 11 bases between the two germline ends. The CDR3 DNA follows: TGTGCCAGCAGCTTAGGCCTAGGGCAGGCCCAGCATTTT. Translating gives CASSLGLGQAQHF.

The chain joins TRBV7-9 to TRBJ2-7, with D maybe TRBD1 (5 bases). The CDR3 is 14 residues long. Germline CDR1 reads SEHNR; CDR2 reads FQNEAQ (reference sequence). V was pared by 2 bases and J by 1 base, with 9 bases between. The CDR3 DNA reads TGTGCCAGCAGCTTAAGGCAGGGATCCTACGAGCAGTACTTC. Its translation: CASSLRQGSYEQYF.

The gene calls are TRBV2 and TRBJ1-6, with D possibly being TRBD1 (5 bases). With 6 bases removed from V and 5 bases from J, the gap between germline ends came to 11 bases. The CDR3 consists of 14 residues. CDR1 is SNHLY and CDR2 is FYNNEI in the germline V gene. The CDR3 region is CASSGLGDNSPLHF. CDR3 sequence (DNA): TGTGCCAGCAGCGGACTAGGGGATAATTCACCCCTCCACTTT.

The chain couples TRBV4-2 to TRBJ2-7, with D maybe TRBD2 (5 bases). Trimming took off 3 bases at V and 7 bases at J, with 16 bases between the two ends. Germline V gene sequence: CDR1 LGHNA, CDR2 YNFKEQ. This CDR3 is 14 amino acids long. The CDR3 is CASSHTLEALEQYF. The CDR3, as DNA: TGTGCCAGCAGCCACACTCTGGAGGCGCTGGAGCAGTACTTC.